This TCR beta chain was identified in a study of T cell changes during pregnancy in multiple sclerosis. The CDR3 is 13 residues long. The germline V and J ends were trimmed by 6 bases and 2 bases, with 8 bases remaining between them. CDR1 and CDR2 (germline): SNHLY, FYNNEI. The method was immunoSEQ multiplex PCR; TCRdb's version includes in-frame clones alone and lacks a portion of them. The sample has 55,000 to 80,000 clones, over 85% seen once. The source of this sequence is a female donor with multiple sclerosis, enrolled in a pregnancy study. The sample in question was CD8+ T cells from peripheral blood mononuclear cells, obtained in the second trimester of pregnancy. The chain links TRBV2 to TRBJ1-5; D gene ambiguous. The CDR3 sequence: CASSDLGNQPQHF. Written as DNA, the CDR3 is TGTGCCAGCAGCGATCTAGGCAATCAGCCCCAGCATTTT.